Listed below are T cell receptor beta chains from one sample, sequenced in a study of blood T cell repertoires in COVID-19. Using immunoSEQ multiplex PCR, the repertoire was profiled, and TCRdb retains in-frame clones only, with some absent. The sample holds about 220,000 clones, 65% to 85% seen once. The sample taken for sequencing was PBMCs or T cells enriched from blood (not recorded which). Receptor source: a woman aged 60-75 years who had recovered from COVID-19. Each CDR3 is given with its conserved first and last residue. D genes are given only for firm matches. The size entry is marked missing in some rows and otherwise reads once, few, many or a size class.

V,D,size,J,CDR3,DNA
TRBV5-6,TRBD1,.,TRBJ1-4,CASSLVADRGYTNEKLFF,TGTGCCAGCAGCTTGGTAGCAGACAGGGGGTATACTAATGAAAAACTGTTTTTT
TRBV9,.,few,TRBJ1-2,CASSDVRGGYTF,TGTGCCAGCAGCGACGTTCGCGGGGGCTACACCTTC
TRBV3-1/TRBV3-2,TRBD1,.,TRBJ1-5,CASSQQTGLEPQHF,TGTGCCAGCAGCCAGCAGACAGGGTTGGAGCCCCAGCATTTT
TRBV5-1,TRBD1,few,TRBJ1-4,CASSLAGQGEKLFF,TGCGCCAGCAGCTTGGCGGGACAGGGAGAAAAACTGTTTTTT
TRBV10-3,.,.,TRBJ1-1,CAISDQGLSEAFF,TGTGCCATCAGTGATCAGGGGCTATCTGAAGCTTTCTTT
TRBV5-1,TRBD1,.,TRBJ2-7,CASSLLRQGAFNEQYF,TGCGCCAGCAGCCTGTTACGACAGGGGGCGTTCAACGAGCAGTACTTC
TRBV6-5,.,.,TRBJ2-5,CASAGAPQETQYF,TGTGCCAGCGCGGGGGCCCCCCAAGAGACCCAGTACTTC
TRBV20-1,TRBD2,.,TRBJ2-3,CSASWWEGGTDTQYF,TGCAGTGCTAGTTGGTGGGAGGGAGGCACAGATACGCAGTATTTT
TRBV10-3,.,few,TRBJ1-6,CAISESMSRTDNSPLHF,TGTGCCATCAGTGAGTCGATGTCGAGGACAGATAATTCACCCCTCCACTTT
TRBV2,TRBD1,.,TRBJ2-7,CASLGQGASYEQYF,TGTGCCAGCCTGGGGCAGGGGGCTTCCTACGAGCAGTACTTC
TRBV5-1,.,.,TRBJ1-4,CASSLQGPNEKLFF,TGCGCCAGCAGCTTACAGGGCCCTAATGAAAAACTGTTTTTT
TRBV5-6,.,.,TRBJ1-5,CASSLVSGAQQPQHF,TGTGCCAGCAGCTTGGTGTCAGGGGCACAGCAGCCCCAGCATTTT
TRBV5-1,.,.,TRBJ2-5,CASGSLEKETQYF,TGCGCCAGCGGATCACTAGAGAAAGAGACCCAGTACTTC
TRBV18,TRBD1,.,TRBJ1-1,CASSPIGQGGTEAFF,TGTGCCAGCTCACCTATAGGACAGGGGGGCACTGAAGCTTTCTTT
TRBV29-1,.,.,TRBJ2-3,CSVAGGGSGTDTQYF,TGCAGCGTTGCGGGAGGGGGCTCCGGCACAGATACGCAGTATTTT
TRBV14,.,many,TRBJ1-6,CASSQGRENSPLHF,TGTGCCAGCAGCCAAGGCCGGGAGAATTCACCCCTCCACTTT
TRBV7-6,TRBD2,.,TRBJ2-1,CASSLGSGRWNEQFF,TGTGCCAGCAGCTTAGGGAGCGGGAGATGGAATGAGCAGTTCTTC
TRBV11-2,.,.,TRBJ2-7,CASSLLNPRGGSYEQYF,TGTGCCAGCAGCTTACTAAACCCCCGAGGGGGTTCCTACGAGCAGTACTTC
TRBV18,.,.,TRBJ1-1,CASSRSGDYLNTEAFF,TGTGCCAGCTCAAGGTCGGGCGACTACCTGAACACTGAAGCTTTCTTT
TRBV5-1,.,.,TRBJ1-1,CASSLAKTAGTEAFF,TGCGCCAGCAGCTTGGCCAAAACGGCCGGGACTGAAGCTTTCTTT
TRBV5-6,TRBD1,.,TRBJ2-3,CASTMSGTGGLGTQYF,TGTGCCAGCACCATGTCCGGGACAGGGGGGTTGGGTACGCAGTATTTT
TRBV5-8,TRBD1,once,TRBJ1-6,CASSGRQGASNSPLHF,TGTGCCAGCAGCGGGAGACAGGGGGCATCGAATTCACCCCTCCACTTT
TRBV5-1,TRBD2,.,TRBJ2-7,CASSLEGTSGRNEQYF,TGCGCCAGCAGCTTGGAAGGGACTAGCGGGAGAAACGAGCAGTACTTC
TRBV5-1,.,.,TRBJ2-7,CASSQTGSYEQYF,TGCGCCAGCAGCCAGACAGGTTCCTACGAGCAGTACTTC
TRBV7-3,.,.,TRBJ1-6,CASSFSGSVNSPLHF,TGTGCCAGCAGCTTCTCCGGGTCGGTGAATTCACCCCTCCACTTT
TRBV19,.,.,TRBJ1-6,CASSGGAPNSPLHF,TGTGCCAGCTCCGGCGGGGCGCCCAATTCACCCCTCCACTTT
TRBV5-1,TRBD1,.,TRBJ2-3,CASSSQGAQADTQYF,TGCGCCAGCTCATCACAGGGGGCGCAGGCAGATACGCAGTATTTT
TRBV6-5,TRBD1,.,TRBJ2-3,CASSRDRDTQYF,TGTGCCAGCAGTCGGGACAGAGATACGCAGTATTTT
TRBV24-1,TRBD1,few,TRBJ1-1,CATSEEDRENTEAFF,TGTGCCACCAGTGAAGAAGACAGGGAGAACACTGAAGCTTTCTTT
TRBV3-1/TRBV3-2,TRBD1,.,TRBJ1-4,CASSQQLSSNRGNEKLFF,TGTGCCAGCAGCCAACAATTATCTTCTAACAGGGGTAATGAAAAACTGTTTTTT
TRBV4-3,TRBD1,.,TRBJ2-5,CASSQGTGGDEETQYF,TGCGCCAGCAGCCAGGGGACAGGGGGAGACGAGGAGACCCAGTACTTC
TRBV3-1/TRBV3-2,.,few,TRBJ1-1,CASSQESRQGEAFF,TGTGCCAGCAGCCAAGAATCGCGGCAGGGAGAAGCTTTCTTT
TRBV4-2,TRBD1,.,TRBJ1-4,CASSQQDRVEEKLFF,TGTGCCAGCAGCCAACAGGACAGGGTGGAAGAAAAACTGTTTTTT
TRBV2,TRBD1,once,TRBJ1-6,CASTKGQGLNSPLHF,TGTGCCAGCACCAAGGGACAGGGCCTTAATTCACCCCTCCACTTT
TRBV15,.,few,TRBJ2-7,CATSREGGAYEQYF,TGTGCCACCAGCAGAGAAGGAGGGGCCTACGAGCAGTACTTC
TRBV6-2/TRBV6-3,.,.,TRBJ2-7,CASSSHQQVTYAQYF,TGTGCCAGCAGCTCGCATCAACAGGTAACCTATGCGCAGTACTTC
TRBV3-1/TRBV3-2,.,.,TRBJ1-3,CASSPSSEGNTIYF,TGTGCCAGCAGCCCTAGCTCAGAGGGAAACACCATATATTTT
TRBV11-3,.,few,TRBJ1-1,CASSLGRSTEAFF,TGTGCCAGCAGCTTAGGGCGGAGTACTGAAGCTTTCTTT
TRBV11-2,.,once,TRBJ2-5,CASSSLRMGETQYF,TGTGCCAGCAGCTCGCTCAGGATGGGAGAGACCCAGTACTTC
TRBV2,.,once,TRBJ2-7,CASSAGRYEQYF,TGTGCCAGCAGTGCCGGGAGATACGAGCAGTACTTC
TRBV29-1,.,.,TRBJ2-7,CSVEDGTAPYEQYF,TGCAGCGTTGAAGATGGCACAGCCCCCTACGAGCAGTACTTC
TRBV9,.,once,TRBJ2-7,CASSDTRFPYEQYF,TGTGCCAGCAGCGACACTAGGTTCCCCTACGAGCAGTACTTC
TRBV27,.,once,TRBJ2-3,CASSLWAARTDTQYF,TGTGCCAGCAGTTTGTGGGCCGCGCGCACAGATACGCAGTATTTT
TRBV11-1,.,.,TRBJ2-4,CASSLGLGKNIQYF,TGTGCCAGCAGCTTAGGTCTAGGAAAAAACATTCAGTACTTC
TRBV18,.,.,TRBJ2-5,CASSEQQETQYF,TGTGCCAGCTCCGAACAGCAAGAGACCCAGTACTTC
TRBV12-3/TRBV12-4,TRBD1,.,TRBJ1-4,CASSQGGEKLFF,TGTGCCAGCAGTCAGGGGGGTGAAAAACTGTTTTTT
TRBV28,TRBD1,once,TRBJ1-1,CASSPRRDRGSMNTEAFF,TGTGCCAGCAGCCCACGACGCGACAGGGGCTCTATGAACACTGAAGCTTTCTTT
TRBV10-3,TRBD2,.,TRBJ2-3,CAISETSGGLTDTQYF,TGTGCCATCAGTGAGACTAGCGGGGGGTTAACAGATACGCAGTATTTT
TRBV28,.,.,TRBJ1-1,CASSLGHREAFF,TGTGCCAGCAGCCTAGGCCACCGTGAAGCTTTCTTT
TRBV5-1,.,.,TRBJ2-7,CASSLVSGSSYEQYF,TGCGCCAGCAGCTTGGTTAGCGGCAGCTCCTACGAGCAGTACTTC
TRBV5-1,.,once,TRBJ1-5,CASSTVPSQPQHF,TGCGCCAGCAGCACGGTCCCGAGTCAGCCCCAGCATTTT